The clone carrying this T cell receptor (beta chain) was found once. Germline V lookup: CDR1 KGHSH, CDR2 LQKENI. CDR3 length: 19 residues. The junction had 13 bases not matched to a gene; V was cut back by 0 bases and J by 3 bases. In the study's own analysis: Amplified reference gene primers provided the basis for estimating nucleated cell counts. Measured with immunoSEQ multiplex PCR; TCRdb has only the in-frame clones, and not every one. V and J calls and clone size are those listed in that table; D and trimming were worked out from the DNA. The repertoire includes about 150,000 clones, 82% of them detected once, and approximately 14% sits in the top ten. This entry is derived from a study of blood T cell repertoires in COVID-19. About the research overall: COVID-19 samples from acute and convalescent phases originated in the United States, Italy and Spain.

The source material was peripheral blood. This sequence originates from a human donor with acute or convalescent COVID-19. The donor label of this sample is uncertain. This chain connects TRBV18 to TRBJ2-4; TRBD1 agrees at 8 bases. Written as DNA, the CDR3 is TGTGCCAGCTCACCACCTAGTAACTCACAGGGGGGAGGCAAAAACATTCAGTACTTC. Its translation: CASSPPSNSQGGGKNIQYF.